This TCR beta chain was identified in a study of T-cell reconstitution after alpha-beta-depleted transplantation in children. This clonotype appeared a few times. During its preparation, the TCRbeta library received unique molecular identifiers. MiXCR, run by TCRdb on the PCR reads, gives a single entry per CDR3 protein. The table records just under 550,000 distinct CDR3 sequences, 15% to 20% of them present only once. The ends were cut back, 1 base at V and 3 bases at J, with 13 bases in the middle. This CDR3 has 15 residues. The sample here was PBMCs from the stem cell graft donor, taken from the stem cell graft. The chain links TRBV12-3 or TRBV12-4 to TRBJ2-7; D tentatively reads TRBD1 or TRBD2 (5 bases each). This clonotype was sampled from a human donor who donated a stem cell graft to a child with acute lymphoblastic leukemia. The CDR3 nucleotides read TGTGCCAGCAGTTTAGGGGGGTGGGATGGCTACGAGCAGTACTTC. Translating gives CASSLGGWDGYEQYF.